The rows below give T cell receptor beta chains drawn from one sample of a study of CD8 T cells in ankylosing spondylitis. TCRdb ran MiXCR on the 5' RACE reads and lists one entry per CDR3 protein. The sample holds 500,000 to 650,000 distinct CDR3 sequences, less than 6% seen once. Material: blood, either unsorted or a sorted T cell fraction (not recorded which). The receptor set was obtained from a male donor with ankylosing spondylitis. CDR3s include the opening cysteine and the closing phenylalanine or tryptophan. The order of the fields is V gene, J gene, clone size, D gene, CDR3 DNA, CDR3 protein. A D gene is named only where the DNA matches it firmly. The size entry is marked missing in some rows and otherwise reads once, few, many or a size class.

v_gene: TRBV3-1
j_gene: TRBJ1-2
abundance: many
d_gene: -
CDR3nt: TGTGCCAGCAGCCAAGGGTACAAACCTCCCTATGGCTACACCTTC
CDR3aa: CASSQGYKPPYGYTF

v_gene: TRBV6-5
j_gene: TRBJ2-7
abundance: many
d_gene: -
CDR3nt: TGTGCCAGCAGTTACTCGGGGGTCTCCTACGAGCAGTACTTC
CDR3aa: CASSYSGVSYEQYF

v_gene: TRBV29-1
j_gene: TRBJ2-5
abundance: many
d_gene: -
CDR3nt: TGCAGCGGTGGACAGCGCCAAGAGACCCAGTACTTC
CDR3aa: CSGGQRQETQYF

v_gene: TRBV5-1
j_gene: TRBJ2-2
abundance: many
d_gene: TRBD2
CDR3nt: TGCGCCAGCAGCCCATCCCCTAGCGGGAGACGGGCCGGGGAGCTGTTTTTT
CDR3aa: CASSPSPSGRRAGELFF

v_gene: TRBV5-1
j_gene: TRBJ2-1
abundance: many
d_gene: -
CDR3nt: TGCGCCAGCAGCTTGGTGTTAGGGGGAGCCTCGGAGGGGGAGCAGTTCTTC
CDR3aa: CASSLVLGGASEGEQFF

v_gene: TRBV7-2
j_gene: TRBJ2-5
abundance: many
d_gene: -
CDR3nt: TGTGCCAGCAGCTTAAGGACGGGCCTACAAGAGACCCAGTACTTC
CDR3aa: CASSLRTGLQETQYF

v_gene: TRBV12-3/TRBV12-4
j_gene: TRBJ2-2
abundance: many
d_gene: TRBD1
CDR3nt: TGTGCCAGCAGTCTCCGGGACAGTAACACCGGGGAGCTGTTTTTT
CDR3aa: CASSLRDSNTGELFF

v_gene: TRBV4-1
j_gene: TRBJ2-7
abundance: many
d_gene: TRBD1
CDR3nt: TGCGCCAGCAGCCAACGATTTACAGGGGCGGAATTGCAGTACTTC
CDR3aa: CASSQRFTGAELQYF

v_gene: TRBV20-1
j_gene: TRBJ1-2
abundance: many
d_gene: -
CDR3nt: TGCAGTGGGTTTTACGGGAATTCAGCTAACTATGGCTACACCTTC
CDR3aa: CSGFYGNSANYGYTF

v_gene: TRBV6-4
j_gene: TRBJ2-2
abundance: -
d_gene: TRBD1
CDR3nt: TGTGCCAGCAGTCCGACAGGGATCGTCCCCGGGGAGCTGTTTTTT
CDR3aa: CASSPTGIVPGELFF

v_gene: TRBV4-3
j_gene: TRBJ2-6
abundance: -
d_gene: TRBD1
CDR3nt: TGCGCCAGCAGCCAAGGGACAGGGACGAGGAGCGTCCTGACTTTC
CDR3aa: CASSQGTGTRSVLTF

v_gene: TRBV7-9
j_gene: TRBJ2-5
abundance: -
d_gene: -
CDR3nt: TGTGCCAGCAGCTCGCGGAAACTAGCTTGGCAAGAGACCCAGTACTTC
CDR3aa: CASSSRKLAWQETQYF

v_gene: TRBV21-1
j_gene: TRBJ2-5
abundance: few
d_gene: -
CDR3nt: TGTGCCAGCAGCAAAGCGGACAGGGGGCGTGAGACCCAGTACTTC
CDR3aa: CASSKADRGRETQYF

v_gene: TRBV6-6
j_gene: TRBJ1-1
abundance: many
d_gene: TRBD1
CDR3nt: TGTGCCACCTCGGGACAGGTGAACACTGAAGCTTTCTTT
CDR3aa: CATSGQVNTEAFF

v_gene: TRBV4-2
j_gene: TRBJ1-6
abundance: many
d_gene: -
CDR3nt: TGTGCCAGCAGCCAAGAGCCAGGGAGTTCACCCCTCCACTTT
CDR3aa: CASSQEPGSSPLHF

v_gene: TRBV9
j_gene: TRBJ2-3
abundance: many
d_gene: TRBD2
CDR3nt: TGTGCCAGCAGCCTACTCGGACTAGCGGGAGCCCCGGGCACAGATACGCAGTATTTT
CDR3aa: CASSLLGLAGAPGTDTQYF

v_gene: TRBV6-1
j_gene: TRBJ2-2
abundance: -
d_gene: TRBD1
CDR3nt: TGTGCCAGCAGGCCATACAGGGGGCGGACCGGGGAGCTGTTTTTT
CDR3aa: CASRPYRGRTGELFF

v_gene: TRBV5-1
j_gene: TRBJ2-1
abundance: few
d_gene: -
CDR3nt: TGCGCCAGCAGCTCTCGACTAGTGAATGAGCAGTTCTTC
CDR3aa: CASSSRLVNEQFF

v_gene: TRBV29-1
j_gene: TRBJ2-5
abundance: many
d_gene: -
CDR3nt: TGCAGCGTTCAATCAGGGGGGGAGACCCAGTACTTC
CDR3aa: CSVQSGGETQYF

v_gene: TRBV5-1
j_gene: TRBJ2-2
abundance: many
d_gene: -
CDR3nt: TGCGCCAGCAGCTTTGGCAATGTGGTCGGGGAGCTGTTTTTT
CDR3aa: CASSFGNVVGELFF

v_gene: TRBV5-6
j_gene: TRBJ1-6
abundance: many
d_gene: -
CDR3nt: TGTGCCAGCAGCTTGGGCTTGAGGGATTCACCCCTCCACTTT
CDR3aa: CASSLGLRDSPLHF

v_gene: TRBV29-1
j_gene: TRBJ2-7
abundance: -
d_gene: -
CDR3nt: TGCAGCGTTGAGGAGGGGTCCTACGAGCAGTACTTC
CDR3aa: CSVEEGSYEQYF

v_gene: TRBV12-3/TRBV12-4
j_gene: TRBJ1-2
abundance: many
d_gene: -
CDR3nt: TGTGCCAGCAGTTTAGTTGAAAACTATGGCTACACCTTC
CDR3aa: CASSLVENYGYTF

v_gene: TRBV29-1
j_gene: TRBJ2-5
abundance: many
d_gene: -
CDR3nt: TGCAGCGTTGAACTAGGGATGGAGACCCAGTACTTC
CDR3aa: CSVELGMETQYF

v_gene: TRBV5-1
j_gene: TRBJ2-1
abundance: many
d_gene: -
CDR3nt: TGCGCCAGCAGCCCTGACGGCCACTCGGGATATGAGCAGTTCTTC
CDR3aa: CASSPDGHSGYEQFF

v_gene: TRBV4-1
j_gene: TRBJ2-2
abundance: many
d_gene: TRBD2
CDR3nt: TGCGCCAGCAGCCTTCCTAGCGGAGAGGGAACCGGGGAGCTGTTTTTT
CDR3aa: CASSLPSGEGTGELFF

v_gene: TRBV3-1
j_gene: TRBJ1-1
abundance: many
d_gene: -
CDR3nt: TGTGCCAGCAGCCAAGTAACGGGGGGCACTGAAGCTTTCTTT
CDR3aa: CASSQVTGGTEAFF

v_gene: TRBV5-1
j_gene: TRBJ2-2
abundance: many
d_gene: -
CDR3nt: TGCGCCAGCTCGGCATATGTGGGAACCGGGGAGCTGTTTTTT
CDR3aa: CASSAYVGTGELFF

v_gene: TRBV12-3/TRBV12-4
j_gene: TRBJ2-2
abundance: many
d_gene: -
CDR3nt: TGTGCCAGCAGTTTAGGGTCCGCCGGCGGGGAGCTGTTTTTT
CDR3aa: CASSLGSAGGELFF

v_gene: TRBV6-2/TRBV6-3
j_gene: TRBJ2-1
abundance: many
d_gene: TRBD2
CDR3nt: TGTGCCAGCAGTTACTCAGGGACTAGTACTAACAATGAGCAGTTCTTC
CDR3aa: CASSYSGTSTNNEQFF

v_gene: TRBV20-1
j_gene: TRBJ1-4
abundance: many
d_gene: -
CDR3nt: TGCAGTGCCCGATATCGGGTGAATGAAAAACTGTTTTTT
CDR3aa: CSARYRVNEKLFF

v_gene: TRBV9
j_gene: TRBJ2-2
abundance: many
d_gene: -
CDR3nt: TGTGCCAGCAGCCCGCGACTGGACGGGAACACCGGGGAGCTGTTTTTT
CDR3aa: CASSPRLDGNTGELFF

v_gene: TRBV11-2
j_gene: TRBJ2-5
abundance: many
d_gene: -
CDR3nt: TGTGCCAGCAGCTTTGGTAGGGGGGGACAAGAGACCCAGTACTTC
CDR3aa: CASSFGRGGQETQYF

v_gene: TRBV7-9
j_gene: TRBJ1-1
abundance: many
d_gene: -
CDR3nt: TGTGCCAGCAGCTTTTGGCCTACGAACACTGAAGCTTTCTTT
CDR3aa: CASSFWPTNTEAFF

v_gene: TRBV12-3/TRBV12-4
j_gene: TRBJ1-4
abundance: many
d_gene: -
CDR3nt: TGTGCCAGCAGTCGTTCCGACGGCCGTGAAAAACTGTTTTTT
CDR3aa: CASSRSDGREKLFF

v_gene: TRBV6-5
j_gene: TRBJ1-1
abundance: many
d_gene: TRBD1
CDR3nt: TGTGCCAGCAGTTACTCTGGACAGGGGCTCACTGAAGCTTTCTTT
CDR3aa: CASSYSGQGLTEAFF

v_gene: TRBV14
j_gene: TRBJ1-5
abundance: -
d_gene: -
CDR3nt: TGTGCCAGCAGCCAAGCTGTTGGAGGGGCGGATCAGCCCCAGCATTTT
CDR3aa: CASSQAVGGADQPQHF

v_gene: TRBV15
j_gene: TRBJ1-4
abundance: many
d_gene: TRBD1
CDR3nt: TGTGCCACCGGGAAACAATCCGGGACAGCTAATGAAAAACTGTTTTTT
CDR3aa: CATGKQSGTANEKLFF

v_gene: TRBV5-1
j_gene: TRBJ2-5
abundance: many
d_gene: TRBD2
CDR3nt: TGCGCCAGCAGCCCGGGGGGGTCCCAAGAGACCCAGTACTTC
CDR3aa: CASSPGGSQETQYF

v_gene: TRBV6-1
j_gene: TRBJ2-4
abundance: -
d_gene: TRBD1
CDR3nt: TGTGCCAGCAGCTCGACCCGGACAGGGGAGATTCAGTACTTC
CDR3aa: CASSSTRTGEIQYF

v_gene: TRBV20-1
j_gene: TRBJ2-7
abundance: many
d_gene: TRBD1
CDR3nt: TGCAGTGCCAGGGACAGGAGGGGGTTGGGTGAGCAGTACTTC
CDR3aa: CSARDRRGLGEQYF

v_gene: TRBV4-1
j_gene: TRBJ1-1
abundance: few
d_gene: -
CDR3nt: TGCGCCAGCAGCCCTGGAGGTGGGTGGGGGGGCGAAGCTTTCTTT
CDR3aa: CASSPGGGWGGEAFF

v_gene: TRBV25-1
j_gene: TRBJ2-2
abundance: many
d_gene: -
CDR3nt: TGTGCCAGCAGTGACTTTAACACCGGGGAGCTGTTTTTT
CDR3aa: CASSDFNTGELFF

v_gene: TRBV20-1
j_gene: TRBJ2-1
abundance: many
d_gene: TRBD2
CDR3nt: TGCAGTGCTAATCTAGCGGGAGCCTACAATGAGCAGTTCTTC
CDR3aa: CSANLAGAYNEQFF

v_gene: TRBV4-3
j_gene: TRBJ1-6
abundance: many
d_gene: -
CDR3nt: TGCGCCAGCAGCCAAGATCCTCTTGCACCCCTCCACTTT
CDR3aa: CASSQDPLAPLHF

v_gene: TRBV9
j_gene: TRBJ2-1
abundance: many
d_gene: TRBD1
CDR3nt: TGTGCCAGCAGCGTAGGATCAGGACAGGGGATCTATGAGCAGTTCTTC
CDR3aa: CASSVGSGQGIYEQFF

v_gene: TRBV6-2/TRBV6-3
j_gene: TRBJ1-6
abundance: many
d_gene: TRBD1
CDR3nt: TGTGCCAGCAGTTACCCAGACGGACAGGGCTGGTCACCCCTCCACTTT
CDR3aa: CASSYPDGQGWSPLHF

v_gene: TRBV15
j_gene: TRBJ1-4
abundance: many
d_gene: -
CDR3nt: TGTGCCACCAGCAGAACAACTAATGAAAAACTGTTTTTT
CDR3aa: CATSRTTNEKLFF

v_gene: TRBV7-9
j_gene: TRBJ1-1
abundance: many
d_gene: -
CDR3nt: TGTGCCAGCACCTGGGGAGAGACTCACACTGAAGCTTTCTTT
CDR3aa: CASTWGETHTEAFF

v_gene: TRBV2
j_gene: TRBJ1-5
abundance: many
d_gene: -
CDR3nt: TGTGCCAGCAGTGGACAGATTACTAGCAATCAGCCCCAGCATTTT
CDR3aa: CASSGQITSNQPQHF

v_gene: TRBV20-1
j_gene: TRBJ2-5
abundance: many
d_gene: -
CDR3nt: TGCAGTGCTAGGACAAGGGAAGGGACGAGGACCCAGTACTTC
CDR3aa: CSARTREGTRTQYF

v_gene: TRBV4-1
j_gene: TRBJ2-1
abundance: many
d_gene: -
CDR3nt: TGCGCCAGCAGCCAAGATTGGGTCAAGCAGTTCTTC
CDR3aa: CASSQDWVKQFF

v_gene: TRBV19
j_gene: TRBJ1-5
abundance: -
d_gene: -
CDR3nt: TGTGCCAGTACCGATGACAGAAATCAGCCCCAGCATTTT
CDR3aa: CASTDDRNQPQHF

v_gene: TRBV12-3/TRBV12-4
j_gene: TRBJ1-5
abundance: many
d_gene: TRBD1
CDR3nt: TGTGCCAGCAGCTCCGGGACAGGGACTCAGCCCCAGCATTTT
CDR3aa: CASSSGTGTQPQHF

v_gene: TRBV7-2
j_gene: TRBJ2-7
abundance: many
d_gene: TRBD1
CDR3nt: TGTGCCAGCAGCTCATCGGGACAGGGCTCCTACGAGCAGTACTTC
CDR3aa: CASSSSGQGSYEQYF

v_gene: TRBV5-1
j_gene: TRBJ2-1
abundance: many
d_gene: TRBD1
CDR3nt: TGCGCCAGCAGCTCCACAGGGGTAACAAACGATGAGCAGTTCTTC
CDR3aa: CASSSTGVTNDEQFF

v_gene: TRBV20-1
j_gene: TRBJ2-1
abundance: -
d_gene: TRBD1
CDR3nt: TGCAGTCCCCAAGGGGGCCGGCTCGATGAGCAGTTCTTC
CDR3aa: CSPQGGRLDEQFF

v_gene: TRBV6-5
j_gene: TRBJ1-1
abundance: -
d_gene: -
CDR3nt: TGTGCCAGCAGTTACACCGGCAGGCAGAACACTGAAGCTTTCTTT
CDR3aa: CASSYTGRQNTEAFF

v_gene: TRBV27
j_gene: TRBJ2-1
abundance: many
d_gene: -
CDR3nt: TGTGCCAGCAGTTTACTCGGTGGTGGAGCGGATTATGAGCAGTTCTTC
CDR3aa: CASSLLGGGADYEQFF

v_gene: TRBV12-3/TRBV12-4
j_gene: TRBJ2-2
abundance: many
d_gene: -
CDR3nt: TGTGCCAGCAGTCTACGATTCGCCGGGGAGCTGTTTTTT
CDR3aa: CASSLRFAGELFF